The present TCR beta chain was sequenced within a study of OX40 agonist ivuxolimab in advanced cancers. With 2 bases removed from V and 14 bases from J, the gap between germline ends came to 16 bases. Looked up from germline, CDR1 is MNHNY and CDR2 is SVGAGI (reference sequence). This CDR3 spans 13 amino acids. Here immunoSEQ multiplex PCR was the method, and the copy in TCRdb shows in-frame clones only, minus some. Of around 94,000 clones in the sample, approximately 86% were seen once. The V gene is TRBV6-6, the J gene TRBJ2-1; D is undetermined. The source of this sequence is an adult with an advanced solid tumor such as melanoma, head and neck, liver or kidney cancer. This sample comprised CD4+ or CD8+ T cells sorted from blood, obtained in a trial of the OX40 agonist ivuxolimab. The CDR3 loop reads CASSYPSSDLEFF. CDR3 DNA sequence: TGTGCCAGCAGTTACCCGTCCTCCGACTTGGAGTTCTTC.